Shown below are 18 T cell receptor beta chains from a single sample sequenced in a study of blood T cell repertoires in COVID-19 (dated by TCRdb to about 2020). The library was produced with the immunoSEQ multiplex PCR assay. TCRdb provides this immuneACCESS table in a form limited to in-frame rearrangements. Some clones are lacking; in checked studies, under half of them reflect an unresolved V gene, and why the rest are absent is not known. The table for this sample lists 200,000 to 250,000 clones; roughly 80% of them were counted only once. The ten largest clones add up to 8% to 9% of the sample. The source material was peripheral blood. The receptor source for this set is an elderly woman with COVID-19, enrolled during active disease.

The CDR3 spells CASSPGGSLNTEAFF. The CDR3 DNA follows: TGTGCCAGCAGCCCGGGGGGCAGCCTGAACACTGAAGCTTTCTTT. This sequence joins TRBV7-2 and TRBJ1-1, with D perhaps TRBD1 (6 bases). Germline CDR1 is SGHTA and CDR2 is FQGNSA. The CDR3 runs 15 residues. V gave up 5 bases and J gave up 0 bases, with 13 bases separating them.

J is TRBJ1-5 and V is TRBV4-2; 7 bases match TRBD1. The trim removed 1 base at V and 11 bases at J, leaving 11 bases unmatched. The CDR3 has 15 residues. Looked up from germline, CDR1 is LGHNA and CDR2 is YNFKEQ. The CDR3: CASSQGTGRDGAQHF. The CDR3 coding sequence is TGTGCCAGCAGCCAAGGGACAGGACGGGATGGGGCCCAGCATTTT.

The chain combines TRBV2 with TRBJ1-2; possibly TRBD1 for D (6 bases). V gave up 1 base and J gave up 8 bases, with 17 bases separating them. Germline V lookup: CDR1 SNHLY, CDR2 FYNNEI. The CDR3 consists of 15 residues. CDR3 nucleotides: TGTGCCAGCAGTGAAGGAGGCAGGGGATTCGTGGGCTACACCTTC. This gives the protein CASSEGGRGFVGYTF.

The rearrangement joins TRBV29-1 to TRBJ1-2; 7 bases are shared with TRBD1. V lost 6 bases to trimming and J lost 4 bases; unmatched junction nucleotides: 5. This CDR3 is 12 amino acids long. Germline V CDR1 and CDR2: SQVTM, ANQGSEA. CDR3: CSVTGLAYGYTF. As DNA, the CDR3 is TGCAGCGTGACAGGGCTCGCCTATGGCTACACCTTC.

The chain employs TRBV7-9 and TRBJ2-5; D is perhaps TRBD1 (6 bases). The length of the CDR3 is 13 residues. Germline V lookup: CDR1 SEHNR, CDR2 FQNEAQ (reference sequence). V was shortened by 1 base and J by 4 bases, with 7 bases between the two germline ends. For the CDR3, the DNA is TGTGCCAGCAGCTTAGACAGGGTAGAGACCCAGTACTTC. Protein: CASSLDRVETQYF.

The chain links TRBV9 to TRBJ1-2; D is ambiguous. CDR1 SGDLS and CDR2 YYNGEE come from the germline V gene. The CDR3 extends over 14 amino acids. V was pared by 4 bases and J by 8 bases, with 18 bases between. Here the CDR3 DNA reads TGTGCCAGCAGCCCCCAAGGGAGGGATCGGGGCTACACCTTC. Its translation is CASSPQGRDRGYTF. Supplemented by reference TRBV9 and TRBJ1-2, the full variable domain reads DSGVTQTPKHLITATGQRVTLRCSPRSGDLSVYWYQQSLDQGLQFLIQYYNGEERAKGNILERFSAQQFPDLHSELNLSSLELGDSALYFCASSPQGRDRGYTFGSGTRLTVV.

This chain links TRBV6-5 with TRBJ2-7, with 7 bases that match TRBD2. The CDR3 totals 16 residues. With 1 base clipped from V and 3 bases from J, the junction kept 9 bases outside the gene matches. Germline assignment: CDR1 MNHEY and CDR2 SVGAGI. Here the CDR3 DNA reads TGTGCCAGCAGTTACTTTTCAGGCGGGGGAGGCTACGAGCAGTACTTC. Protein sequence: CASSYFSGGGGYEQYF.

The gene calls are TRBV7-2 and TRBJ1-1; D remains unclear. The CDR3 loop spans 12 amino acids. Germline CDR1 is SGHTA and CDR2 is FQGNSA. V was cut by 1 base and J by 7 bases, with 7 bases left in between. This CDR3 reads CASSLGPLEAFF. CDR3 in DNA: TGTGCCAGCAGCTTAGGGCCCCTTGAAGCTTTCTTT. Looking up the rest from reference TRBV7-2 and TRBJ1-1 gives the full variable domain: GAGVSQSPSNKVTEKGKDVELRCDPISGHTALYWYRQSLGQGLEFLIYFQGNSAPDKSGLPSDRFSAERTGGSVSTLTIQRTQQEDSAVYLCASSLGPLEAFFGQGTRLTVV.

V gene TRBV11-2 combines with J gene TRBJ2-1, with TRBD2 identical over 9 bases. CDR3 size: 17 residues. Germline V gene data show CDR1 as SGHAT and CDR2 as FQNNGV. After removal of 4 bases from V and 4 bases from J, the junction contained 11 bases not matched to a gene. CDR3 nucleotides: TGTGCCAGCAGCTCTGCACTAGCGGGCCTCATATACAATGAGCAGTTCTTC. This codes for CASSSALAGLIYNEQFF. The complete variable domain, with remaining parts taken from reference TRBV11-2 and TRBJ2-1, reads EAGVAQSPRYKIIEKRQSVAFWCNPISGHATLYWYQQILGQGPKLLIQFQNNGVVDDSQLPKDRFSAERLKGVDSTLKIQPAKLEDSAVYLCASSSALAGLIYNEQFFGPGTRLTVL.

The V gene is TRBV6-1, the J gene TRBJ1-5; TRBD1 matches 9 bases. CDR3 length equals 17 residues. V was pared by 4 bases and J by 4 bases, with 11 bases of the junction left unmatched. The V gene's germline CDR1 is MNHNS and CDR2 SASEGT. The CDR3 DNA sequence: TGTGCCAGCAGTGTAACGGGACAGGGAGGTTCAAATCAGCCCCAGCATTTT. Amino acids: CASSVTGQGGSNQPQHF.

The chain has TRBV9 and TRBJ2-1, with D maybe TRBD2 (6 bases). Germline CDR1 and CDR2: SGDLS and YYNGEE. This CDR3 region has 14 residues. V was clipped by 1 base and J by 6 bases, with 11 bases between them. The CDR3 reads CASSVRRVGNEQFF. DNA for the CDR3: TGTGCCAGCAGCGTAAGGAGGGTGGGCAATGAGCAGTTCTTC. Full variable domain (outside the CDR3, taken from reference TRBV9 and TRBJ2-1): DSGVTQTPKHLITATGQRVTLRCSPRSGDLSVYWYQQSLDQGLQFLIQYYNGEERAKGNILERFSAQQFPDLHSELNLSSLELGDSALYFCASSVRRVGNEQFFGPGTRLTVL.

The chain employs TRBV10-3 and TRBJ2-1, with D hard to call. Germline CDR1 ENHRY, CDR2 SYGVKD. Trimming took 0 bases from V and 0 from J, leaving 9 bases between them. The CDR3 covers 16 residues. This CDR3 is CAISESSGNSYNEQFF. The DNA of the CDR3 is TGTGCCATCAGTGAGTCGTCAGGAAACTCCTACAATGAGCAGTTCTTC.

This sequence joins TRBV9 and TRBJ2-5, with TRBD1 identical over 9 bases. The CDR3 length is 16 residues. The junction had 10 bases not matched to a gene; V was cut back by 3 bases and J by 4 bases. Germline lookup yields CDR1 SGDLS and CDR2 YYNGEE. DNA for the CDR3: TGTGCCAGCAGCGCCCGGACAGGGGCAGGAGGAGAGACCCAGTACTTC. Amino acids: CASSARTGAGGETQYF.

The chain carries TRBV7-8 and TRBJ1-1; no definite D call. This CDR3 is 14 amino acids long. CDR1 SGHVS and CDR2 FQNEAQ come from the germline V gene. V lost 0 bases, J lost 4 bases, and 9 bases lay in between. CDR3 sequence reads: CASSLAPSGTEAFF. As DNA, the CDR3 is TGTGCCAGCAGCTTAGCCCCGTCCGGCACTGAAGCTTTCTTT.

The V gene is TRBV5-1, the J gene TRBJ1-1, with D perhaps matching TRBD1 (5 bases). Germline V gene sequence: CDR1 SGHRS, CDR2 YFSETQ. The CDR3 is 16 amino acids. Trimming shortened V by 0 bases and J by 1 base, and 13 bases separated the two germline ends. CDR3 DNA: TGCGCCAGCAGCTTGGCTCCCGGGACTCCGAACACTGAAGCTTTCTTT. Translated: CASSLAPGTPNTEAFF.

The CDR3 loop reads CASSPGQGGSDTQYF. DNA of the CDR3: TGTGCCAGCTCACCCGGCCAGGGTGGCTCAGATACGCAGTATTTT. The J gene is TRBJ2-3, the V gene TRBV18; possible D gene TRBD1, 5 bases. This CDR3 region has 15 residues. CDR1 KGHSH and CDR2 LQKENI come from the germline V gene. The ends were cut back, 3 bases at V and 4 bases at J, with 14 bases in the middle.

The chain recombines TRBV6-6 with TRBJ1-3; perhaps TRBD1 as D (5 bases). Germline V lookup: CDR1 MNHNY, CDR2 SVGAGI (reference sequence). CDR3 size: 16 residues. V dropped 2 bases and J dropped 2 bases, with 13 bases sitting between them. CDR3 sequence (DNA): TGTGCCAGCAGTTACGGCTCAGGGTCAACTGGAAACACCATATATTTT. Encoded protein: CASSYGSGSTGNTIYF.

J is TRBJ2-5 and V is TRBV25-1, with 11 positions matching TRBD2. Germline assignment: CDR1 MGHDK and CDR2 SYGVNS. The trim removed 3 bases at V and 2 bases at J, leaving 8 bases unmatched. The CDR3 loop spans 17 amino acids. The CDR3 DNA follows: TGTGCCAGCAGTGAGGGGGGGACTAGCGGCTTGCAAGAGACCCAGTACTTC. Translating it yields CASSEGGTSGLQETQYF.